This TCR beta chain was sequenced in a study of tumor-infiltrating lymphocytes in oesophageal squamous cell carcinoma (dated by TCRdb to between 2015 and 2016). At least ten counts were recorded for this clonotype. Its binding antigen is unknown. A read error is possible here, since a much larger clone lies one base away. Library preparation was by PCR. Sequencing used an Illumina HiSeq 2000. TCRdb trimmed the raw reads at Q25, called clones with MiXCR and kept productive beta chains. Each CDR3 protein gets just one entry, which takes the most common genes and DNA from the rows behind it. Across this sample there are about 24,000 distinct CDR3 sequences, with around 40% seen only once. 20% to 25% of the sample is held by the ten biggest clonotypes. Sequences MDHEN (CDR1) and SYDVKM (CDR2) are obtained from the germline V gene. V loses 3 bases of germline sequence and J loses 7 bases, and the interval between the two ends is 19 bases. Taken from cysteine to phenylalanine, the CDR3 has 15 residues. Only the CDR3 DNA stays, 45 bases, in frame from base 1.

The TCR sequence derives from a male donor with esophageal squamous cell carcinoma. Sequenced input: esophageal tumor tissue. The chain was built from TRBV28 and TRBJ2-7, with an unclear D gene assignment. In nucleotides, the sequence is TGTGCCAGCAGTTTGGAAGCCACCTCCTACAATGAGCAGTACTTC. Translated, this is CASSLEATSYNEQYF.